This T cell receptor beta chain is from a study of shared clonotypes between healthy human individuals (TCRdb year 2020). About the full investigation: The cohort included three men and a couple of women between 18 and 49 years of age. For each donor, three plates each were used for CD4 naive and CD4 memory, two plates were used for CD8 naive, and one plate was used for CD8 memory. Blood TCR repertoires of five healthy adults were deeply sequenced to estimate repertoire size and the extent of clonotype sharing between individuals. Different laboratories and diverse techniques were used to prepare libraries and sequence TCR repertoires, to increase sequencing depth and limit assay-specific biases. Per donor, leukapheresis produced somewhere between about 0.8 and 9.5 billion PBMCs.

General conclusions and limits of the study: Because the study included a small number of donors, the genetic and exposure-history diversity represented was limited. Larger estimated clonotype richness was generally found for naive subsets than for memory subsets. When a handful of donors were compared, the shared fraction of clonotypes was about 5% for naive CD4, approximately 3.3% for naive CD8, more than 2% for memory CD4, and about 0.36% for memory CD8. Incomplete sequencing was indicated by rarefaction of sorted-subset datasets, despite the large sequencing depth. Clonotypes shared by all four sorted-subset donors showed higher generation probabilities than non-shared clonotypes. Pairwise subsampling indicated that sequencing depth was expected to affect the degree of clonotype sharing among donors. Sampling was limited to blood, and TCR repertoires in tissue likely differ from TCR repertoires in blood.

Using the deep immunoSEQ assay, TCR CDR3 regions were amplified from genomic DNA by multiplex PCR. Extracted genomic DNA from each cell subset was distributed evenly across all wells of several immunoSEQ 96-well plates, and each plate was treated as a replicate. For sorted subsets, each replicate PCR was loaded with 200 to 250 ng genomic DNA, equivalent to 30,000 or so T cell genomes. Purified libraries were measured with a Qubit 3.0 fluorometer, size-checked on a Bioanalyzer 2100, and measured again with the KAPA Library Quantification kit. Every immunoSEQ 96-well plate was sequenced on a separate single-read 150-cycle Illumina NextSeq 550 flow cell. As for the authors' bioinformatics: Because the immunoSEQ output included only junctional sequences and no quality scores, the filtering could not be the same as the filtering used for full-length reads. To assign V/J genes and CDR3, sequences were annotated against IMGT germline references using PyIR, a Python wrapper for IgBLAST v1.9. Any read was removed if the V/J assignment was weak (E-value above 1e-6), the CDR3 was missing, or the read contained stop codons, out-of-frame junctions, or ambiguous translated residues. V3J clonotypes were defined as sequences sharing the same inferred V gene, J gene, and CDR3 amino acid sequence. To compute the percentage overlap between repertoires, the number of shared unique clonotypes was divided by the size of the smaller repertoire. RTK rarefaction, the Chao1 estimator, and Recon v2.1 estimates of unobserved clonotypes were used to assess repertoire richness. Generation probabilities were computed with OLGA for all TCRbeta clonotypes obtained by the gDNA method from four donors. TCRdb re-hosts the immuneACCESS table, in-frame sequences only. Its copies lack some clones; in the studies checked, an unresolved V gene accounts for under half of them, and the cause for the rest is not known. That table supplies the V and J calls and clone size; D and trimming were determined from the DNA. The sample table records 550,000 to 750,000 clones; just under 97% of these occur just once. The top ten clones comprise 0.09% to 0.13% of the sample.

According to the germline V gene, CDR1 reads SGHDT and CDR2 reads YYEEEE. Including cysteine and phenylalanine, the CDR3 has 17 amino acids. Only the CDR3 region is kept as DNA, spanning 51 bases read in frame from base 1. V gives up 4 bases and J gives up 3 bases, and the segment between their germline ends measures 22 bases. The table lists this clone with a count of one. Its recognized antigen is unknown. No base-level quality is on record; no much larger clone is a single base apart. CD8 naive samples were obtained by positive selection for CCR7 among CD45RO-negative cells, yielding a CD45RA+CCR7+ population from which TemRA cells were excluded. Donors were healthy HIV-negative adults with no recently reported acute infections or vaccinations. Every donor was a Caucasian adult residing in Nashville, Tennessee, USA. Blood was collected by leukapheresis, and PBMCs were isolated by Ficoll-Histopaque density gradient centrifugation and then cryopreserved in liquid nitrogen vapor phase. Purity and quantity of every magnetically sorted T cell population were checked by analytical flow cytometry. Genomic DNA was isolated from each sorted fraction and quantified by UV absorbance on a Nanodrop 2000c.

The V and J genes are TRBV5-6 and TRBJ1-2; TRBD1 could be the D gene, as 5 bases match. Input material: naive CD8+ T cells sorted from blood. What this sample's cell subset or site label stands for: CD45RA+CCR7+. The clonotype comes from a woman aged 25 to 45 in good health. DNA sequence: TGTGCCAGCAGCCTCCCGGGGGTGGCGCCCCTGGACTATGGCTACACCTTC. It is translated as CASSLPGVAPLDYGYTF. Where the CDR3 stops, the reference TRBV5-6 and TRBJ1-2 genes take over; the full variable domain is DAGVTQSPTHLIKTRGQQVTLRCSPKSGHDTVSWYQQALGQGPQFIFQYYEEEERQRGNFPDRFSGHQFPNYSSELNVNALLLGDSALYLCASSLPGVAPLDYGYTFGSGTRLTVV.